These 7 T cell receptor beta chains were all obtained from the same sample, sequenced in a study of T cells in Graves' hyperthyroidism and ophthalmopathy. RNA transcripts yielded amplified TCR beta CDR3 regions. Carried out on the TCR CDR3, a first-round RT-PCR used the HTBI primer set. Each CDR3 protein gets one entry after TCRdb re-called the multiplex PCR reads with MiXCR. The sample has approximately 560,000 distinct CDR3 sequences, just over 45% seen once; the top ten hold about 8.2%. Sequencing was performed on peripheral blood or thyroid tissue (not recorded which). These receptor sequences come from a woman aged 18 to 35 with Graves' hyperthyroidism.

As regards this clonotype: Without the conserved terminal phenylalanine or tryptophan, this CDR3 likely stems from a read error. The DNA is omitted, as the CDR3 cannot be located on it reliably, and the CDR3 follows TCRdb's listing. CDR3 in amino acids: CASRPDRI. This sequence joins TRBV2 and TRBJ1-6; TRBD1, the table's D call, was not compared with the DNA. The CDR3 has 8 residues if both end residues are counted. CDR1 and CDR2 (germline): SNHLY, FYNNEI.

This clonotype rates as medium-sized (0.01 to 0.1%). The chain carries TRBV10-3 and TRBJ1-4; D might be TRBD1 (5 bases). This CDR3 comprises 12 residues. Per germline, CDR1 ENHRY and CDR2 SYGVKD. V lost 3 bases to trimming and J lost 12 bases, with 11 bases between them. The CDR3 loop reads CAISDLRGELFF. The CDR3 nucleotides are TGTGCCATCAGTGATCTCCGGGGGGAACTGTTTTTT.

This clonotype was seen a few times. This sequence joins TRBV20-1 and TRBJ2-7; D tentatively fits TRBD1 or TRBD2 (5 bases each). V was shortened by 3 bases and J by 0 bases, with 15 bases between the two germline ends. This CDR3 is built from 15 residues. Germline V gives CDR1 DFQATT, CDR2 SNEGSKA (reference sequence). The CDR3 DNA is TGCAGTGCTAGGAACCGGGACCGCTACTCCTACGAGCAGTACTTC. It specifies CSARNRDRYSYEQYF.

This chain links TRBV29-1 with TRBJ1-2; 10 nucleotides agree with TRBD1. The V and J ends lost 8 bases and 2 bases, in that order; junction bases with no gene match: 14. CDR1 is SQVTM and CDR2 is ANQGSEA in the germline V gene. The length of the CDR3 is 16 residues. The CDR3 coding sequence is TGCAGCTTAGGGCCTGCGAGACAGGGGGCAAACTATGGCTACACCTTC. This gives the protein CSLGPARQGANYGYTF. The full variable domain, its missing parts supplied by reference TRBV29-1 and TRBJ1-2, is SAVISQKPSRDICQRGTSLTIQCQVDSQVTMMFWYRQQPGQSLTLIATANQGSEATYESGFVIDKFPISRPNLTFSTLTVSNMSPEDSSIYLCSLGPARQGANYGYTFGSGTRLTVV.

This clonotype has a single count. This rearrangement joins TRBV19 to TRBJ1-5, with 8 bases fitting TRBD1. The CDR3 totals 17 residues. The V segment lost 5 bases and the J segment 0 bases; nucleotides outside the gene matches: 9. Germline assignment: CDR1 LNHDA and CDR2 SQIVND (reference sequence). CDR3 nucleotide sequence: TGTGCCAGTAGTCGGACAGGGACGTGGGATAGCAATCAGCCCCAGCATTTT. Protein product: CASSRTGTWDSNQPQHF.

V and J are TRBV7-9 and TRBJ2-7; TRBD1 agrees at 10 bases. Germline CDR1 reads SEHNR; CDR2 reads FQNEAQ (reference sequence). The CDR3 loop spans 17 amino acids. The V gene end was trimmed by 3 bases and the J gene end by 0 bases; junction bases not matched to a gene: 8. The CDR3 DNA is TGTGCCAGCAGCTTTGCATTGGACAGGGGGGACTCCTACGAGCAGTACTTC. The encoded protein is CASSFALDRGDSYEQYF. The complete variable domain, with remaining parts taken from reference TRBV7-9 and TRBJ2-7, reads DTGVSQNPRHKITKRGQNVTFRCDPISEHNRLYWYRQTLGQGPEFLTYFQNEAQLEKSRLLSDRFSAERPKGSFSTLEIQRTEQGDSAMYLCASSFALDRGDSYEQYFGPGTRLTVT.

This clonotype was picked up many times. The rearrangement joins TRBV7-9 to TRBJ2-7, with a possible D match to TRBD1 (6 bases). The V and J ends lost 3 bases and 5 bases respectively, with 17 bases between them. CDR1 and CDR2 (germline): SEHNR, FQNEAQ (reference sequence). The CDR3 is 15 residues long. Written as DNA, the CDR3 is TGTGCCAGCAGCTTGGCCGGGACATCCTTCGACGAGCAGTACTTC. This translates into CASSLAGTSFDEQYF. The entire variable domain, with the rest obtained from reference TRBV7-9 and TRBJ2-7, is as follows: DTGVSQNPRHKITKRGQNVTFRCDPISEHNRLYWYRQTLGQGPEFLTYFQNEAQLEKSRLLSDRFSAERPKGSFSTLEIQRTEQGDSAMYLCASSLAGTSFDEQYFGPGTRLTVT.